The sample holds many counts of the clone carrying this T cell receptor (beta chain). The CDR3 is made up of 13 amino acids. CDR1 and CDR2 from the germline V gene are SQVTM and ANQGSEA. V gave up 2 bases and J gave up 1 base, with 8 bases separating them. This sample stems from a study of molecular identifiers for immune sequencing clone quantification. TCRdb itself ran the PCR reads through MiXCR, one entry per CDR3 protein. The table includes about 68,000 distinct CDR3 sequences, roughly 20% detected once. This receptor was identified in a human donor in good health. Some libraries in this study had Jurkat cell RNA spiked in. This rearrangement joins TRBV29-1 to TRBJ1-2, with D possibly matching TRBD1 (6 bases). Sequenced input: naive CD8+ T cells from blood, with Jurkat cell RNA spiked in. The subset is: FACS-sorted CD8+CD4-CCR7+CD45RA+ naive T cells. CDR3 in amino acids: CSVENRVNYGYTF. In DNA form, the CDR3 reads TGCAGCGTTGAAAACAGGGTTAACTATGGCTACACCTTC.